A single sample is the source of the 4 T cell receptor beta chains below, sequenced in a study of T cells in Graves' hyperthyroidism and ophthalmopathy (dated by TCRdb to the late 2010s). Library construction relied on multiplex PCR. Sequencer: Illumina HiSeq 2000. The TCR beta CDR3 regions were amplified from RNA transcripts. The TCR CDR3 was subjected to a first round of RT-PCR using the HTBI primer set and the Qiagen OneStep RT-PCR kit. TCRdb reprocessed the public reads (quality trimming at Q25 with fastp, clone calling with MiXCR) and kept in-frame beta chains. Each CDR3 protein appears once, grouped with its most common genes and DNA. The sample table shows hundreds of thousands of distinct CDR3 sequences, and 35% to 55% are seen once. The ten largest make up 8.2% of the sample. Sample: peripheral blood or thyroid tissue (not recorded which). These receptors were taken from a woman between 18 and 29 years old with Graves' hyperthyroidism. Donor details come from another sample of the same person, matched by shared clones.

The sample holds one count of this clonotype. A much larger clone is a single base away; this may be a read error. The chain carries TRBV7-8 and TRBJ2-2, with D possibly TRBD1 on 5 matching bases. CDR3 length: 16 amino acids. V dropped 0 bases and J dropped 4 bases, with 12 bases sitting between them. CDR1 is SGHVS and CDR2 is FQNEAQ in the germline V gene. This CDR3 reads CASSLAARAVTGELFF. The CDR3 DNA is TGTGCCAGCAGCTTAGCGGCCAGGGCGGTCACCGGGGAGCTGTTTTTT.

The sample holds one count of this clonotype. The rearrangement links TRBV2 to TRBJ2-1; D uncertain. Germline CDR1 is SNHLY and CDR2 is FYNNEI. The CDR3 contains 13 residues. Trimming took off 8 bases at V and 6 bases at J, with 14 bases between the two ends. The CDR3 is CASLRPLSNEQFF. Written as DNA, the CDR3 is TGTGCCAGCCTCCGACCCCTCTCCAATGAGCAGTTCTTC.

The rearrangement uses TRBV9 and TRBJ1-1, with TRBD1 matching over 8 bases. Unmatched junction bases numbered 8, after V lost 3 bases and J lost 1 base. From germline, CDR1 is SGDLS and CDR2 YYNGEE. This CDR3 region has 16 residues. For the CDR3, the DNA is TGTGCCAGCAGCGAACCCAGGGACAGGCAGAACACTGAAGCTTTCTTT. Translating gives CASSEPRDRQNTEAFF.

The chain carries TRBV7-2 and TRBJ2-2, with 10 positions matching TRBD1. This CDR3 is built from 14 residues. V shed 3 bases and J 6 bases; nucleotides not matched to a gene: 1. Germline assignment: CDR1 SGHTA and CDR2 FQGNSA. The CDR3 is CASSLDRGSGELFF. The CDR3 DNA reads TGTGCCAGCAGCTTGGACAGGGGGTCCGGGGAGCTGTTTTTT.